The sequence of this T cell receptor beta chain was determined in a study of cytomegalovirus exposure and HLA in healthy donors (TCRdb year 2017). About the study as a whole: According to an earlier analysis of a few hundred of the donors, about 179 million T cells yielded some 110 million unique TCR beta sequences and 276 Gb of sequence data. In a later analysis, previously published TCR beta repertoires from some 640 donors were re-analyzed and high-resolution HLA genotyping was added so that TCR occurrence patterns could be studied. In a later genetic analysis, genome-wide SNP genotypes for about three fifths of the roughly 670 donors were used, and that subset was treated as a discovery cohort. An earlier analysis of fewer than 700 of the donors applied high-throughput TCR beta sequencing to assess whether each TCR beta V gene segment acted as functional or pseudogenic. Class I and class II HLA loci were covered by the typing at four-digit resolution. The study profiled the T cell repertoires of under 850 subjects by immunosequencing and related them to cytomegalovirus serostatus. On average, 235,054 unique TCR beta nucleotide sequences were sequenced per donor among about 400 genotyped donors of the cohort, with approximately 18% of those sequences being non-productive. Among the roughly 400 genotyped donors, 81% belonged to the genetic ancestry cluster associated with self-reported Caucasian donors. Several DR-DQ haplotypes were handled as single units for association and clustering because linkage in the cohort was strong. Every discovery cohort repertoire had been produced on one sequencing platform. To predict cytomegalovirus infection status, the study combined high-throughput TCR immunosequencing, statistical association of individual TCRs with disease status, and machine learning. A separate validation cohort of 100 to 150 different subjects was used in addition to the roughly 620-subject first cohort. An early release that covered more than 550 HLA-typed donors contained about 290 gigabases of sequencing data and tens of millions of unique TCR sequences. The number of typed donors differed by locus: roughly 620-640 for A, B, C, DRB1 and DQB1; 500 to 550 for DQA1; some 610 for DPA1; and 400 to 480 for DPB1. The study aimed to test whether signatures of past pathogen exposure could be identified by cataloging public T cell receptors. Rather than using new phenotypic data, the later analysis identified candidate immune exposures from TCR beta sequences and from how often those sequences occurred across donors. Donor age, sex, ethnicity and CMV serostatus were collected together with the repertoire data. Results the study describes overall, beyond this receptor: In vitro tests confirmed that a few of the cytomegalovirus-associated TCR beta chains recognize cytomegalovirus antigens. Presence/absence analyses assumed roughly uniform sequencing depth across donors, an assumption that may not hold. An association between a missense DCLRE1C variant and V-gene and J-gene trimming of TCR beta chains was found in a later genetic analysis and replicated in an independent cohort. The study gave a list of about 150 TCR beta chains associated with cytomegalovirus. At a false discovery rate of 0.05, a later analysis linked roughly 17,000 TCR beta sequences to specific HLA alleles. The authors suggested that the approach could potentially be generalized to other disease states and immunological phenotypes. In both the original and validation cohorts, the classifier was reported to diagnose cytomegalovirus status with high specificity and sensitivity. A further reported finding was that TCR beta sequences accurately predicted the HLA-A and HLA-B alleles for most subjects in the first cohort. Some IMGT-functional V segments, including TRBV6-2 and TRBV6-3, could not be told apart with the 87-base-pair reads, so those segments were excluded. Linkage disequilibrium might explain the correlated functional status among segregating V segments, but an unknown experimental factor could not be excluded. In an earlier analysis of approximately 590 of the donors, most TCR beta V segments appeared in productive rearrangements about 87% or about 30% of the time, broadly matching IMGT annotations. According to a later analysis, parvovirus B19, influenza, CMV and Epstein-Barr virus appeared linked to several top co-occurrence clusters. Strong co-occurrence of HLA alleles, especially DR and DQ, made assigning TCR associations to individual alleles difficult. This cohort had only TCR beta chains sequenced, and the lack of alpha or paired-chain data limited which features could be detected. The only immune exposure information available for the cohort was CMV serostatus. A later analysis found that most CMV-associated TCR beta chains appeared HLA-restricted, with HLA associations seemingly driven largely by CMV exposure. The sequencing pipeline was judged likely to have produced a cluster of highly shared sequence variants as a technical artifact. Most TCR sequences were seen in very few donors, while some public TCRs were found in many individuals. In a later analysis, HLA-associated TCR beta chains showed more clonal expansion and lower generation probabilities than non-associated chains that were equally common. Because HLA typing was unavailable for some donors at each locus, only the typed subset was used in association tests. A later genetic analysis reported fewer N-insertions in productive TCRs among donors in an Asian-associated ancestry cluster than the roughly 700-donor mean. Because counts were too low, seventeen rarely observed V segments, including chromosome 9 orphons, were excluded from the earlier analysis of a few hundred of the donors. A later analysis found that TCR association rates varied across HLA loci, with DRB1 alleles showing the most associated TCRs and HLA-C alleles the fewest.

The cohort comprised under 700 healthy bone marrow donors. At the time of sampling, all cohort members were nominally healthy, though unrecorded immune exposures were likely present. The donor tested CMV seronegative, placing the donor among the 350 or so seronegative members of the cohort. Every donor gave a peripheral blood sample, and the peripheral blood mononuclear cells from that sample were used for TCR beta sequencing. The Qiagen DNeasy Blood Extraction Kit was used to extract genomic DNA from the blood cell samples. To prepare the library, the immunoSEQ multiplex PCR assay was applied. The multiplex PCR relied on a mix of 60 forward primers for TCR Vbeta segments and 13 reverse primers for TCR Jbeta segments. The CDR3 region of rearranged TCR beta genes was amplified from genomic DNA with a multiplex PCR assay. The Illumina HiSeq System was used to sequence the amplified TCR beta libraries as 87-base-pair reads. The source study handled its data this way. A later analysis counted tens of millions of unique TCR beta chains across the 666 repertoires, and some 11 million of these chains were shared by at least two donors. Raw reads were error-corrected and collapsed into unique sequences with a nearest-neighbor algorithm that merged closely related sequences to remove PCR and sequencing errors. V, D and J gene segments were assigned by aligning CDR3 sequences to IMGT reference sequences. For a sequence to be retained, a match of at least six nucleotides to both a V gene segment and a J gene segment was required. Rearrangements were classified as productive when the CDR3 lacked stop codons and remained in frame with V and J, and all other rearrangements were classified as non-productive. CDR3 was defined by IMGT convention, running from the second conserved V-encoded cysteine to the conserved J-encoded phenylalanine. Sequences without an unambiguous match to a single V gene segment were excluded from the earlier analysis of a few hundred of the donors. An earlier analysis of a few hundred of the donors called V segments functional above 56.7% productive rearrangements and segregating when the between-donor standard deviation exceeded 5%. A statistical classification framework was built to diagnose cytomegalovirus status from the catalog of TCR beta chain sequences. In a later analysis, V and J genes were assigned by comparing TCR nucleotide sequences against IMGT/GENE-DB human TR gene sequences. The TCRdist pipeline was used in a later analysis to assign CDR3 sequences and most-parsimonious VDJ recombination scenarios. In a later analysis, each TCR beta chain was defined by its CDR3 amino acid sequence together with its V-gene family, and reads lacking a unique V-gene family were excluded. A later analysis removed 500 to 600 highly shared, low-generation-probability nucleotide sequences to deal with suspected cross-contamination and a sequencing artifact. For each public chain, a later analysis derived a clonal expansion index from normalized ranks of inferred template counts within each repertoire. Generation probabilities in a later analysis came from a VDJ recombination model fitted to out-of-frame rearrangements, and those results were checked against IGoR. In a later analysis, TCR-TCR, TCR-HLA and TCR-CMV co-occurrence was scored with hypergeometric tests, and a repertoire-size bias correction was applied to TCR pairs. A later analysis estimated false discovery rates by permuting HLA or CMV assignments 20 times. In a later analysis, co-occurring TCRs were grouped using DBSCAN, and TCRdist sequence similarity was added for clustering within HLA-allele-positive subsets. Repertoires with fewer than 30,000 or more than 120,000 public chains were left out of co-occurrence clustering, as were five repertoires with anomalous nucleotide sharing. As stored in TCRdb, this immuneACCESS dataset retains in-frame rearrangements with V and J assigned. A fraction of the clones does not appear; measured against another copy, unresolved V genes explain less than half of the discrepancy, and the remainder lacks a known reason. V, J and clone size are taken as reported in that table, and D and trimming were inferred from the DNA itself. This sample gives 150,000 or so clones in total; around 80% of them show up just once. Around 1.9% of the sample comes from the top ten.

V was cut back by 3 bases and J by 8 bases, leaving a gap of 10 bases between them. Sequences DFQATT (CDR1) and SNEGSKA (CDR2) are obtained from the germline V gene (reference sequence). Reading from cysteine to phenylalanine, the CDR3 counts 11 amino acids. Only CDR3 DNA is held: 33 bases, read in frame from base 1. In this sample, this clone turned up a few times. Its antigen is not yet known. Base-call qualities are not available, and no considerably larger clone is one nucleotide away. What was sequenced was PBMCs. The sequence was collected from a woman aged 40 to 49 in good health and CMV-seronegative. The rearrangement joined TRBV20-1 to TRBJ1-1; there is no confident call for the D gene. The sequenced DNA is TGCAGTGCTAGGGAGGGTGCGGAAGCTTTCTTT. Translated, it reads CSAREGAEAFF.